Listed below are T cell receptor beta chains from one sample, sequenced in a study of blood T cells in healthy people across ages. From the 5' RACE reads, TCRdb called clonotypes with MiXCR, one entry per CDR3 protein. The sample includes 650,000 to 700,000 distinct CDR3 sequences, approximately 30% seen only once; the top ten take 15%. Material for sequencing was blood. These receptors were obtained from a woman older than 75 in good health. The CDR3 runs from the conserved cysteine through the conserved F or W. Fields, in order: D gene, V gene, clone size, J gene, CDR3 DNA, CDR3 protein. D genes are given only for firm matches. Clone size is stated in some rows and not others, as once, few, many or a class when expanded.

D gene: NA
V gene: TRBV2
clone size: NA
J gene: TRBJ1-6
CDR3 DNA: TGTGCCAGCAATCGGAGGGATTCACCCCTCCACTTT
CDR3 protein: CASNRRDSPLHF

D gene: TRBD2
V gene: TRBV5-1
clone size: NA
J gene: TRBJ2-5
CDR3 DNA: TGCGCCAGCAGCTTGGAGCGGGGGCCCTCGGGGACCCAGTACTTC
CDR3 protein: CASSLERGPSGTQYF

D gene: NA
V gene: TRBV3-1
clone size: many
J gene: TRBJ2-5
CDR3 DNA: TGTGCCAGCAGCCAAGGGACAGTCCCGGGCGAGACCCAGTACTTC
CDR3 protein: CASSQGTVPGETQYF

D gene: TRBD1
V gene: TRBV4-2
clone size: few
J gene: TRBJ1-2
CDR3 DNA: TGTGCCAGCAGCCAAAACAACAACGGGGGGACAGGGGGTCCCACCTATGGCTACACCTTC
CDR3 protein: CASSQNNNGGTGGPTYGYTF

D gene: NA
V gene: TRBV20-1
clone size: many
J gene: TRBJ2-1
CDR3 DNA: TGCAGTGCTAGGGAGCGCAATGAGCAGTTCTTC
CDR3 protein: CSARERNEQFF

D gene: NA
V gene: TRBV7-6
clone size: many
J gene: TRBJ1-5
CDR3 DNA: TGTGCCAGCAGCTCGTCAGGGACGAATCAGCCCCAGCATTTT
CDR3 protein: CASSSSGTNQPQHF

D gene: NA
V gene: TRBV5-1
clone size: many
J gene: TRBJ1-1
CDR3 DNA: TGCGCCAGCAGCTTGGTCAGGAGCACTGAAGCTTTCTTT
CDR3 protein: CASSLVRSTEAFF

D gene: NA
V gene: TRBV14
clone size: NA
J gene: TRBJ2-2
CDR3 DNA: TGTGCCAGCAGCCAAGTATACACCGGGGAGCTGTTTTTT
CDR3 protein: CASSQVYTGELFF

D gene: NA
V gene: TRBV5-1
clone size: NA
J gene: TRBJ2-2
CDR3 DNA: TGCGCCAGCAGTATCATGGGTGACACCGGGGAGCTGTTTTTT
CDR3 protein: CASSIMGDTGELFF

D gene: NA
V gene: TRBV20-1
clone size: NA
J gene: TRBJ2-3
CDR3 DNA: TGCAGTGCTGGGGACTTAGAACGGGATACGCAGTATTTT
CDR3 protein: CSAGDLERDTQYF

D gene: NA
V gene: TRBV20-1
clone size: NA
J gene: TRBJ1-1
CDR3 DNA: TGCAGTGCTAGAGAACCCAGGACGATAACTGAAGCTTTCTTT
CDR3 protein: CSAREPRTITEAFF

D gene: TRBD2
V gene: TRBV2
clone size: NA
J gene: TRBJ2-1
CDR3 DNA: TGTGCCAGCAGTGAGGCGGGACTAGCGGGGAATGAGCAGTTCTTC
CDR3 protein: CASSEAGLAGNEQFF

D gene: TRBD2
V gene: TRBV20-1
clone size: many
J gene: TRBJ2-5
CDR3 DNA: TGCAGTGCTAGAGTTGGAGTAGCGGGGGGGCTCGAGACCCAGTACTTC
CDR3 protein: CSARVGVAGGLETQYF

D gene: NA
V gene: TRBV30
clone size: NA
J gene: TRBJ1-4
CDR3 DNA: TGTGCCTGGGGCGGGGTTGGTGAAAAACTGTTTTTT
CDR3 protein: CAWGGVGEKLFF

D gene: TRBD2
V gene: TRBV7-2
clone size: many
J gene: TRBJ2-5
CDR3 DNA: TGTGCCAGCAGCTTAATTCGGGGGGTTCTAGAGACCCAGTACTTC
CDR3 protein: CASSLIRGVLETQYF

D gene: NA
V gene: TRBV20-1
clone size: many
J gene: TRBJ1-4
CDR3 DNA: TGCAGTGCTCCCGACAGCCGAAGGCCGGAGAAACTGTTTTTT
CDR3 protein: CSAPDSRRPEKLFF

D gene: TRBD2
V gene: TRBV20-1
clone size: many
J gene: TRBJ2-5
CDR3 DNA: TGCAGTGTCAGGGGCCTAGCGGGGACTCAGGGAGAAGAGACCCAGTACTTC
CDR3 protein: CSVRGLAGTQGEETQYF

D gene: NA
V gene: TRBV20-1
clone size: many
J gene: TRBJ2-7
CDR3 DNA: TGCAGTGCTAGAGATCAGGGCGACGACCCCTACGAGCAGTACTTC
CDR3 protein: CSARDQGDDPYEQYF

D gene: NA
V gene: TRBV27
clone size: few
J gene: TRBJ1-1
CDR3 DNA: TGTGCCAGCAGAGGGGAATTTGGCGGAGCTTTCTTT
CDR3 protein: CASRGEFGGAFF

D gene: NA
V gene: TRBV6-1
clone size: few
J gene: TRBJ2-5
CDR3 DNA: TGTGCCAGCACCCCGGACAAGGTGACCCAGTACTTC
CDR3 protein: CASTPDKVTQYF

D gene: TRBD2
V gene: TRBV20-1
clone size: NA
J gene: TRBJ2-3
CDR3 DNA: TGCAGCAGGAACGGGACTAGCGGGGGGGCCTTTAAGCACCATACGCAGTATTTT
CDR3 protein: CSRNGTSGGAFKHHTQYF

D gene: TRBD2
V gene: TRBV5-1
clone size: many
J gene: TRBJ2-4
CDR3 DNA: TGCGCCAGCTCGTCGGGGGGTTACATTCAGTACTTC
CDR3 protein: CASSSGGYIQYF

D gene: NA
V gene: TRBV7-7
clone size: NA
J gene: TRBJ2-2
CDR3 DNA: TGTGCCAGCAGCCTGGGACCTCCGAACACCGGGGAGCTGTTTTTT
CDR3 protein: CASSLGPPNTGELFF

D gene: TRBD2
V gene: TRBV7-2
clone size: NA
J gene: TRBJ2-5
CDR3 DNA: TGTGCCAGCAGCTTAGGGAGCGGGGGCCTTATGGGGACCCAGTACTTC
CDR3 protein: CASSLGSGGLMGTQYF

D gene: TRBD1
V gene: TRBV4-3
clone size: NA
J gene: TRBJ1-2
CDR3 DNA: TGCGCCAGCAGCCAAAGGACAGGGCGCTATGGCTACACCTTC
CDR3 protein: CASSQRTGRYGYTF

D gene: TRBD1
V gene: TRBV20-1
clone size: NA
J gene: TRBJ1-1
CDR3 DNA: TGCAGTGCTCAGATGAATGGACAGGGAATCACTGAAGCTTTCTTT
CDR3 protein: CSAQMNGQGITEAFF

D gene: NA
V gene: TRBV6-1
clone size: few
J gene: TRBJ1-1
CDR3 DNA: TGTGCCAGCGTAAAACTCGCGAACACTGAAGCTTTCTTT
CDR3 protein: CASVKLANTEAFF

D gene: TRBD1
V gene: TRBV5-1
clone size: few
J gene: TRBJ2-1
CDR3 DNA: TGCGCCAGCAGCCGGACAGGCGCAAACAATGAGCAGTTCTTC
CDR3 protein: CASSRTGANNEQFF

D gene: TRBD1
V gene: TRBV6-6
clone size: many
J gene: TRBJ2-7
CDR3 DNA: TGTGCCAGCAGTTACCCCTGGGCAGGGGGCGGACGACATTACGAGCAGTACTTC
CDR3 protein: CASSYPWAGGGRHYEQYF